Following are 21 T cell receptor beta chains from one sample sequenced in a study of identical twins. Each CDR3 protein gets one entry after TCRdb re-called the 5' RACE reads with MiXCR. The table shows about 530,000 distinct CDR3 sequences, with more than 20% occurring only once. The same sample was also used in a study of yellow fever vaccine responses in identical twins.

Sample: CD4+ T cells sorted from blood. These receptors came from a woman aged 18-29 years in good health.

The chain joins TRBV5-1 to TRBJ1-1; TRBD1 matches 7 bases. The length of the CDR3 is 14 residues. CDR1 SGHRS and CDR2 YFSETQ come from the germline V gene. Unmatched junction bases numbered 5, after V lost 4 bases and J lost 2 bases. CDR3 bases: TGCGCCAGCAGCCCGGGACAGATAAACACTGAAGCTTTCTTT. Its protein is CASSPGQINTEAFF.

The chain couples TRBV12-3 or TRBV12-4 to TRBJ2-2, with TRBD2 identical over 13 bases. Losses at the gene ends were 5 bases for V and 5 bases for J; bases not matched to a gene: 14. The CDR3 has 19 residues. The CDR3 loop is CASSNRLAGGLMGTGELFF. CDR3 coding DNA: TGTGCCAGCAGTAATCGACTAGCGGGAGGATTAATGGGGACCGGGGAGCTGTTTTTT.

This chain uses TRBV28 with TRBJ1-2; unclear D gene. CDR3 length: 12 amino acids. Germline V lookup: CDR1 MDHEN, CDR2 SYDVKM. Trimming took 10 bases from V and 2 from J, leaving 11 bases between them. The CDR3 here is CATRDRNYGYTF. In DNA form, the CDR3 reads TGTGCCACCCGCGATCGAAACTATGGCTACACCTTC.

This sequence joins TRBV7-2 and TRBJ2-3; 13 bases are a match to TRBD2. Germline loops: CDR1 SGHTA, CDR2 FQGNSA. This CDR3 comprises 12 residues. Trimming at V came to 5 bases and at J to 14 bases, leaving 4 bases not matched to a gene. The CDR3 DNA follows: TGTGCCAGCAGCACTAGCGGGGGGGCCAGGTATTTT. Translation gives CASSTSGGARYF. Full variable domain (remainder filled in from reference TRBV7-2 and TRBJ2-3): GAGVSQSPSNKVTEKGKDVELRCDPISGHTALYWYRQSLGQGLEFLIYFQGNSAPDKSGLPSDRFSAERTGGSVSTLTIQRTQQEDSAVYLCASSTSGGARYFGPGTRLTVL.

The CDR3 protein is CASSQYGTQGGDGYTF. In nucleotides, the CDR3 is TGTGCCAGCAGCCAATACGGGACCCAGGGCGGGGATGGCTACACCTTC. The V and J genes are TRBV3-1 and TRBJ1-2; D possibly corresponds to TRBD1 (5 bases). The V end was cut by 2 bases, the J end by 6 bases, with 19 bases between. This CDR3 contains 16 residues. From germline, CDR1 is LGHDT and CDR2 YNNKEL (reference sequence).

The rearrangement links TRBV5-1 to TRBJ2-3, with 10 bases fitting TRBD2. Germline V gives CDR1 SGHRS, CDR2 YFSETQ. This CDR3 has 14 amino acids. Losses at the gene ends were 4 bases for V and 5 bases for J; bases not matched to a gene: 4. CDR3 residues: CASSPSGSLDTQYF. In DNA, the CDR3 is TGCGCCAGCAGCCCTAGCGGGAGTTTAGATACGCAGTATTTT.

The sample holds a few counts of this clonotype. This chain joins TRBV7-6 and TRBJ2-1, with D unresolved. Germline CDR1 reads SGHVS; CDR2 reads FNYEAQ. Between the trimmed V and J ends, which lost 5 bases and 0 bases, there was a span of 17 bases. CDR3 length: 17 amino acids. The CDR3 is CASSRSAMGNSYNEQFF. CDR3 DNA sequence: TGTGCCAGCAGCCGCTCCGCGATGGGGAACTCCTACAATGAGCAGTTCTTC.

The chain uses TRBV29-1 and TRBJ2-3; the match to TRBD2 covers 12 bases. V lost 6 bases and J lost 6; bases outside the gene matches: 10. From germline, CDR1 is SQVTM and CDR2 ANQGSEA. CDR3 length equals 15 residues. The DNA of the CDR3 is TGCAGCGTCGCAAGACTAGCGGGAGCAAGTGATACGCAGTATTTT. This codes for CSVARLAGASDTQYF.

The J gene is TRBJ2-7, the V gene TRBV11-3; TRBD1 aligns across 9 bases. Germline assignment: CDR1 SGHNT and CDR2 YENEEA. The CDR3 is 15 amino acids. With V trimmed by 1 base and J by 0 bases, 1 base remained unmatched. CDR3 coding DNA: TGTGCCAGCAGCTTAGTGACAGGGGGCTCCTACGAGCAGTACTTC. The encoded protein is CASSLVTGGSYEQYF.

V usage is TRBV5-1 and J usage is TRBJ2-2, with no clear D. Germline values: CDR1 SGHRS, CDR2 YFSETQ. The CDR3 totals 13 residues. V lost 0 bases, J lost 7 bases, and 7 bases lay in between. CDR3 DNA sequence: TGCGCCAGCAGCTTGGTTGTTTACGGGGAGCTGTTTTTT. Translating gives CASSLVVYGELFF.

The V call is TRBV7-8, the J call TRBJ2-2; tentative D call: TRBD2 (6 bases). V was trimmed by 9 bases and J by 3 bases, leaving 14 bases between them. Germline CDR1 reads SGHVS; CDR2 reads FQNEAQ. The CDR3 runs to 14 residues. CDR3 nucleotides: TGTGCCAGTGGGCTAGCGACGTACACCGGGGAGCTGTTTTTT. It yields the protein CASGLATYTGELFF.

The chain has TRBV5-1 and TRBJ1-6; 7 bases match TRBD1. The CDR3 totals 16 residues. The germline V gene encodes CDR1 SGHRS and CDR2 YFSETQ. V dropped 0 bases and J dropped 6; count of bases not matched to a gene: 6. CDR3 residues: CASSLGPQGSNSPLHF. CDR3 nucleotide sequence: TGCGCCAGCAGCTTGGGGCCACAGGGGAGTAATTCACCCCTCCACTTT.

In its sample, this clonotype was seen a few times. This chain links TRBV21-1 with TRBJ2-2; the table's D call TRBD1 went unverified against the DNA. TRBV21-1 constitutes a pseudogene. CDR3 length: 15 amino acids. The chain's CDR3 is CASSKRGVNTGELFF. CDR3 bases: TGTGCCAGCAGCAAAAGGGGGGTGAACACCGGGGAGCTGTTTTTT.

The chain couples TRBV11-3 to TRBJ2-7; 13 bases line up with TRBD2. In germline, CDR1 is SGHNT, CDR2 YENEEA. There are 16 residues in the CDR3. After removal of 1 base from V and 5 bases from J, the junction contained 5 bases not matched to a gene. The DNA of the CDR3 is TGTGCCAGCAGCTTAGGCGGACTAGCGGGAGTAGACGAGCAGTACTTC. Encoded protein: CASSLGGLAGVDEQYF.

In this sample, this clonotype turned up a few times. V usage is TRBV6-5 and J usage is TRBJ1-1, with 8 bases aligning to TRBD1. Germline V gene sequence: CDR1 MNHEY, CDR2 SVGAGI. V lost 6 bases, J lost 11 bases, and 5 bases stayed unmatched. The CDR3 totals 11 residues. CDR3 loop: CASRRQGNAFF. The DNA of the CDR3 is TGTGCCAGCAGGCGACAGGGGAATGCTTTCTTT.

The table lists this clonotype with a few counts. The CDR3 nucleotides are TGCGCCAGCAGCTCGGACAGGCTTTTGGCTGAAGCTTTCTTT. This encodes CASSSDRLLAEAFF. J is TRBJ1-1 and V is TRBV5-1, with 7 bases lining up with TRBD1. V shed 3 bases, J shed 6 bases, and the junction held 8 bases outside the gene matches. The CDR3 totals 14 residues. Per germline, CDR1 SGHRS and CDR2 YFSETQ.

The V call is TRBV20-1, the J call TRBJ1-2, with 7 bases lining up with TRBD1. CDR1 is DFQATT, CDR2 SNEGSKA, per germline (reference sequence). The CDR3 contains 11 residues. The ends lost 4 bases at V and 6 bases at J; junction bases unmatched: 2. The CDR3 here is CSATTGDGYTF. CDR3 coding DNA: TGCAGTGCTACAACAGGGGATGGCTACACCTTC.

The gene calls are TRBV12-3 or TRBV12-4 and TRBJ2-2; TRBD2 is a possible D gene (6 bases). The CDR3 is made up of 17 amino acids. V was shortened by 6 bases and J by 0 bases, with 17 bases between the two germline ends. The CDR3 sequence: CASRSLADGANTGELFF. The CDR3 DNA reads as TGTGCCAGCAGGTCTTTAGCGGACGGGGCGAACACCGGGGAGCTGTTTTTT.

The chain combines TRBV5-6 with TRBJ2-1, with D possibly matching TRBD2 (5 bases). Germline CDR1 SGHDT, CDR2 YYEEEE. The CDR3 sequence is 15 residues long. V lost 0 bases to trimming and J lost 6 bases, with 13 bases between them. CDR3 nucleotide sequence: TGTGCCAGCAGCTTGGACCCTAGCTTGGGCAATGAGCAGTTCTTC. Residues: CASSLDPSLGNEQFF. Together with reference TRBV5-6 and TRBJ2-1, the CDR3 gives the full variable domain: DAGVTQSPTHLIKTRGQQVTLRCSPKSGHDTVSWYQQALGQGPQFIFQYYEEEERQRGNFPDRFSGHQFPNYSSELNVNALLLGDSALYLCASSLDPSLGNEQFFGPGTRLTVL.

The rearrangement links TRBV10-3 to TRBJ2-5; D is uncertain. The CDR3 spans 14 residues. Germline CDR1 reads ENHRY; CDR2 reads SYGVKD. V lost 10 bases to trimming and J lost 4 bases, with 19 bases between them. CDR3 coding DNA: TGTGCCACTCGAGCACAACAGCACGGAGAGACCCAGTACTTC. It yields the protein CATRAQQHGETQYF.

The rearrangement joins TRBV2 to TRBJ2-5; 11 bases line up with TRBD2. J gave up 3 bases and V 2 bases, and 8 bases lay outside the gene matches. The CDR3 has 17 amino acids. Germline V CDR1 and CDR2: SNHLY, FYNNEI. The DNA for the CDR3 is TGTGCCAGCAGTGAAAACGAACTAGCGGGGGTAGAAGAGACCCAGTACTTC. This gives the protein CASSENELAGVEETQYF.